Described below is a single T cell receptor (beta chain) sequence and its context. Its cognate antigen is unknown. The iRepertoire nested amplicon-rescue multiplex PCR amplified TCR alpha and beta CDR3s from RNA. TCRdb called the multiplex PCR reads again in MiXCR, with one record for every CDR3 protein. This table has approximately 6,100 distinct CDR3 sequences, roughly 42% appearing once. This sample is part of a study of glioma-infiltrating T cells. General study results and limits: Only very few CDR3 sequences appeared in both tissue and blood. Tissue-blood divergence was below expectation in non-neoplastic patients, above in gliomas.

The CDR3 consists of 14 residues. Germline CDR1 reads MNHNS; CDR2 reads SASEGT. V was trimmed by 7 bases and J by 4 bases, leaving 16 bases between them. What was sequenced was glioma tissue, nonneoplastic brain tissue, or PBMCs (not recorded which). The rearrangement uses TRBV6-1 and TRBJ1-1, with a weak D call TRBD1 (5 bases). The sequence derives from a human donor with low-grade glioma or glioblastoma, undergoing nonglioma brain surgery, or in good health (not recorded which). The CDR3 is CASTLLLGGTEAFF. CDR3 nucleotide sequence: TGTGCCAGCACTCTCCTCCTGGGGGGCACTGAAGCTTTCTTT.